This TCR beta chain is drawn from a study of tumor-infiltrating lymphocytes in primary liver carcinoma. Overall study: Both sexes were represented among patients, who were 30 to 69 years old.

The CDR3 sequence is 12 residues long. Trimming removed 8 bases at V and 2 bases at J, with 9 bases between. Germline values: CDR1 SNHLY, CDR2 FYNNEI. The authors took blood RNA from unsorted whole blood and also extracted germline DNA. As regards this clonotype: The antigen remains undetermined.

Total RNA (around 510 ng) served as template for TCR beta cDNA synthesis primed by a constant-region primer. Three nested multiplex PCR rounds, a slightly modified ARM-PCR method, built the TCR beta libraries. Two initial PCR rounds of about 11 cycles each paired TRBV1-TRBV30 forward primers with a C-beta reverse primer. From the multiplex PCR reads, TCRdb called clonotypes with MiXCR, one entry per CDR3 protein. The table has some 180,000 distinct CDR3 sequences, roughly 60% seen once. Whole-study findings and limits: Tumors had a significantly higher top-250-clone fraction than blood (p = 0.039).

This sequence originates from a man between 40 and 49 years old with primary liver carcinoma and hepatitis B virus infection. The material sequenced was peripheral blood. This chain connects TRBV2 to TRBJ2-5, with a weak D call TRBD1 (6 bases). Here the CDR3 reads CASDRFQETQYF. CDR3 nucleotide sequence: TGTGCCAGCGACAGGTTTCAAGAGACCCAGTACTTC.